These 8 T cell receptor beta chains came from one sample sequenced in a study of blood T cell repertoires in COVID-19. Here immunoSEQ multiplex PCR was the method, and the copy in TCRdb shows in-frame clones only, minus some. The data contain 210,000 or so clones, roughly nine tenths of them singletons. Sample: peripheral blood. Source of these receptors: a young man with acute or convalescent COVID-19.

The V call is TRBV7-2, the J call TRBJ2-5, with 9 bases aligning to TRBD2. The CDR3 extends over 17 amino acids. Germline trimming cut 2 bases from V and 2 bases from J; bases unmatched to any gene: 9. Germline loops: CDR1 SGHTA, CDR2 FQGNSA. The CDR3 DNA reads TGTGCCAGCAGCTTACAGTGGGGCCTAGCGGGACAAGAGACCCAGTACTTC. As protein: CASSLQWGLAGQETQYF.

This chain uses TRBV7-9 with TRBJ1-2; D unclear. Germline CDR1 reads SEHNR; CDR2 reads FQNEAQ (reference sequence). V lost 4 bases and J lost 6, with 6 bases in between. CDR3 length: 11 amino acids. The DNA of the CDR3 is TGTGCCAGCAGCTCCCCAGATGGCTACACCTTC. Protein product: CASSSPDGYTF.

The J gene is TRBJ1-2, the V gene TRBV2, with 7 nucleotides matching TRBD1. CDR3 length: 13 residues. V lost 5 bases and J lost 6; bases outside the gene matches: 6. Per germline, CDR1 SNHLY and CDR2 FYNNEI. The CDR3 here is CASSYRGTDGYTF. The CDR3 nucleotides are TGTGCCAGCAGTTACAGGGGAACCGATGGCTACACCTTC.

The chain links TRBV11-2 to TRBJ2-3; D possibly corresponds to TRBD2 (5 bases). This CDR3 is built from 15 residues. The ends were cut back, 10 bases at V and 1 base at J, with 18 bases in the middle. The germline V gene encodes CDR1 SGHAT and CDR2 FQNNGV. CDR3 protein: CATSVIPGGTDTQYF. The DNA for the CDR3 is TGTGCCACCTCTGTTATCCCCGGGGGCACAGATACGCAGTATTTT. Looking up the rest from reference TRBV11-2 and TRBJ2-3 gives the full variable domain: EAGVAQSPRYKIIEKRQSVAFWCNPISGHATLYWYQQILGQGPKLLIQFQNNGVVDDSQLPKDRFSAERLKGVDSTLKIQPAKLEDSAVYLCATSVIPGGTDTQYFGPGTRLTVL.

The V and J genes are TRBV5-1 and TRBJ2-6, with a weak D call TRBD1 (6 bases). Germline CDR1 is SGHRS and CDR2 is YFSETQ. Trimming shortened V by 3 bases and J by 3 bases, and 7 bases separated the two germline ends. CDR3 length: 14 residues. The CDR3 loop reads CASSSDSGANVLTF. CDR3 DNA: TGCGCCAGCAGCTCGGACAGTGGGGCCAACGTCCTGACTTTC.

The V and J genes are TRBV27 and TRBJ2-3; tentatively, D is TRBD2 (5 bases). Germline lookup yields CDR1 MNHEY and CDR2 SMNVEV (reference sequence). Trimming shortened V by 2 bases and J by 0 bases, and 6 bases separated the two germline ends. The CDR3 runs 14 residues. The CDR3 loop is CASSLKRSTDTQYF. The DNA for the CDR3 is TGTGCCAGCAGTTTAAAGCGGAGCACAGATACGCAGTATTTT.

This rearrangement joins TRBV27 to TRBJ1-5, with a possible D match to TRBD1 (5 bases). Deletions cut 0 bases from V and 1 base from J, with 10 bases between. The CDR3 has 16 residues. Germline loops: CDR1 MNHEY, CDR2 SMNVEV (reference sequence). CDR3 loop: CASSLSGAFSNQPQHF. Written as DNA, the CDR3 is TGTGCCAGCAGTTTATCAGGGGCCTTCAGCAATCAGCCCCAGCATTTT.

In regard to this clone: In the same sample, other DNA sequences code for this CDR3. The chain is built from TRBV5-1 and TRBJ2-1, with D tentatively TRBD2 (6 bases). V lost 0 bases and J lost 2, with 12 bases in between. CDR1 SGHRS and CDR2 YFSETQ come from the germline V gene. CDR3 length: 16 residues. Here the CDR3 DNA reads TGCGCCAGCAGCTTGGCCGGTGCGGGAACCTACAATGAGCAGTTCTTC. Its translation is CASSLAGAGTYNEQFF.